This T cell receptor (beta chain) was captured in a study of beta chain features in type 1 diabetes. Study observations and caveats: All four CD4+ subsets from Type 1 diabetes patients carried moderately but significantly shorter TCRB CDR3s.

A word on this clone: Its specificity is not known.

V lost 0 bases to trimming and J lost 0 bases; unmatched junction nucleotides: 5. The CDR3 is 18 residues long. CDR1 SEHNR and CDR2 FQNEAQ come from the germline V gene (reference sequence). Investigators reverse transcribed all isolated RNA, so they sequenced expressed TCRB transcripts. The repertoire was sequenced with immunoSEQ multiplex PCR; TCRdb's copy has only in-frame clones and lacks some. This sample has roughly 330,000 clones, with approximately 15% found just once. J is TRBJ2-6 and V is TRBV7-9; TRBD1 matches 7 bases. The sequence was collected from a woman younger than 35 with type 1 diabetes. Material: naive CD4+ T cells from blood. Written as DNA, the CDR3 is TGTGCCAGCAGCTTAGCCCGGGACAGACCCTCTGGGGCCAACGTCCTGACTTTC. Residues: CASSLARDRPSGANVLTF.